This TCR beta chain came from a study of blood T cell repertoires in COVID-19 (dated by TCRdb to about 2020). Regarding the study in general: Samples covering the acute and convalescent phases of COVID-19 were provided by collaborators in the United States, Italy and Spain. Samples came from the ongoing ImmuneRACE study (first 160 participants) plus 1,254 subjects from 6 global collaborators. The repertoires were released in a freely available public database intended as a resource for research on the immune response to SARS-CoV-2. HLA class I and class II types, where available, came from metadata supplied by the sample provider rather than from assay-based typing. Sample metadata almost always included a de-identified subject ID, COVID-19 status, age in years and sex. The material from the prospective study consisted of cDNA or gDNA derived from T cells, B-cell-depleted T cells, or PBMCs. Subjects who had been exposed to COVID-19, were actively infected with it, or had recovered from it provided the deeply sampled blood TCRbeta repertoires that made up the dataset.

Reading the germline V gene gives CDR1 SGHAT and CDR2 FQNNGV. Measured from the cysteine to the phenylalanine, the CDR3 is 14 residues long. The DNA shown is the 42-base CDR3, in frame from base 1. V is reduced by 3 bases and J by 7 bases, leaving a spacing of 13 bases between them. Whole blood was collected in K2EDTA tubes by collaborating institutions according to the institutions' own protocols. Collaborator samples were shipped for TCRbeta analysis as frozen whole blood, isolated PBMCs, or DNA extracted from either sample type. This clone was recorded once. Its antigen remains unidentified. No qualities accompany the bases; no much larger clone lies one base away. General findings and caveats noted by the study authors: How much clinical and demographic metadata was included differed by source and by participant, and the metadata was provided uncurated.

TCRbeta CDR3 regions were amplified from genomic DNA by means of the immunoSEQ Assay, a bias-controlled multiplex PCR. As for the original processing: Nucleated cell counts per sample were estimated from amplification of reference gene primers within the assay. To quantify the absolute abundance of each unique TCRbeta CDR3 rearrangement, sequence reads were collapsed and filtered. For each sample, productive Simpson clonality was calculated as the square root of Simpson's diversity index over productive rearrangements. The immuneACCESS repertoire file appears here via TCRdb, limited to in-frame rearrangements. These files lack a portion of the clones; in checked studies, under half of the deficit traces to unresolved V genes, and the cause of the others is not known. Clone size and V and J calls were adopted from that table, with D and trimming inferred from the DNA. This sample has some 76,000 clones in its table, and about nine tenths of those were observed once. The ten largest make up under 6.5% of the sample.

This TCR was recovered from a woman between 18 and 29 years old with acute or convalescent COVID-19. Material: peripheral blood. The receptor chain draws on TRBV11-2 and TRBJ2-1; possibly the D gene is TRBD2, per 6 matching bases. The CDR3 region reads CASSLAGTGNEQFF. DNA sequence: TGTGCCAGCAGCTTGGCGGGAACGGGGAATGAGCAGTTCTTC.